Shown below are 28 T cell receptor beta chains from a single sample sequenced in a study of cytomegalovirus exposure and HLA in healthy donors. In the PCR, 60 Vbeta and 13 Jbeta primers were used. The method was immunoSEQ multiplex PCR; TCRdb's version includes in-frame clones alone and lacks a portion of them. The sample yields roughly 110,000 clones, roughly 70% seen once. Specimen: PBMCs. Receptors originate from a woman aged 40 to 50 in good health and CMV-seropositive.

This clone was seen a handful of times. The V call is TRBV27, the J call TRBJ2-3; 10 nucleotides match TRBD2. After removal of 11 bases from V and 8 bases from J, the junction contained 10 bases not matched to a gene. The V gene's germline CDR1 is MNHEY and CDR2 SMNVEV (reference sequence). CDR3 length: 13 residues. CDR3 protein: CASRLAGGSTQYF. The CDR3 bases are TGTGCCTCGAGGTTAGCGGGGGGAAGTACGCAGTATTTT.

The V gene is TRBV18, the J gene TRBJ1-3, with 8 bases aligning to TRBD1. V lost 3 bases and J lost 4; bases outside the gene matches: 8. CDR3 length equals 16 residues. Germline-derived CDR1 and CDR2 are KGHSH and LQKENI. The CDR3 nucleotides read TGTGCCAGCTCACCTATGTCACAGGGGGTCGGAAACACCATATATTTT. Translation gives CASSPMSQGVGNTIYF. Using reference TRBV18 and TRBJ1-3 for the parts outside the CDR3, the full variable domain is NAGVMQNPRHLVRRRGQEARLRCSPMKGHSHVYWYRQLPEEGLKFMVYLQKENIIDESGMPKERFSAEFPKEGPSILRIQQVVRGDSAAYFCASSPMSQGVGNTIYFGEGSWLTVV.

The chain employs TRBV11-2 and TRBJ2-3; D unresolved. V dropped 7 bases and J dropped 2 bases, with 4 bases sitting between them. The length of the CDR3 is 11 residues. CDR1 is SGHAT, CDR2 FQNNGV, per germline. CDR3 sequence: CASKLTDTQYF. The CDR3 DNA reads TGTGCCAGCAAACTCACAGATACGCAGTATTTT.

This clone turned up a few times. This chain uses TRBV6-5 with TRBJ1-1; 7 bases agree with TRBD1. Germline V gene sequence: CDR1 MNHEY, CDR2 SVGAGI. V shed 0 bases and J 3 bases; nucleotides not matched to a gene: 7. This CDR3 spans 16 amino acids. The CDR3 nucleotides read TGTGCCAGCAGTTACTCGAGGATCCAGGGGGACACTGAAGCTTTCTTT. Encoded protein: CASSYSRIQGDTEAFF.

The sample holds one count of this clone. V gene TRBV11-2 combines with J gene TRBJ2-5; D is uncertain. The germline CDR1 and CDR2 sequences are SGHAT and FQNNGV. The CDR3 contains 13 residues. Trimming removed 5 bases from V and 5 bases from J, with 12 bases in between. CDR3 sequence: CASSPPLGETQYF. Written as DNA, the CDR3 is TGTGCCAGCAGCCCGCCCCTCGGGGAGACCCAGTACTTC.

This sequence joins TRBV5-4 and TRBJ2-5; the D gene is possibly TRBD1 (6 bases). V lost 4 bases and J lost 1, with 11 bases in between. This CDR3 is built from 14 residues. Germline CDR1 reads SGHNT; CDR2 reads YYREEE (reference sequence). The CDR3 sequence is CASSIRDTQETQYF. In nucleotides, the CDR3 is TGTGCCAGCAGCATCCGGGACACCCAAGAGACCCAGTACTTC.

This clone was seen once. The gene calls are TRBV5-4 and TRBJ2-7; 11 bases are a match to TRBD1. V shed 4 bases, J shed 3 bases, and the junction held 6 bases outside the gene matches. The CDR3 runs to 15 residues. The germline V gene has CDR1 SGHNT and CDR2 YYREEE (reference sequence). CDR3: CASSQGQGDRYEQYF. In nucleotides, the CDR3 is TGTGCCAGCAGCCAGGGACAGGGGGACCGCTACGAGCAGTACTTC.

The chain carries TRBV4-3 and TRBJ1-4, with D possibly matching TRBD1 (5 bases). Trimming cost V 4 bases and J 8 bases, with 11 bases left between them. CDR1 and CDR2 (germline): LGHNA, YSLEER. This CDR3 has 13 residues. The CDR3 here is CASSRSGWEKLFF. The CDR3, as DNA: TGCGCCAGCAGCCGTTCAGGGTGGGAAAAACTGTTTTTT.

The chain links TRBV5-6 to TRBJ2-1; the D gene is possibly TRBD1 (5 bases). Germline CDR1 is SGHDT and CDR2 is YYEEEE. Trimming left V 4 bases short and J 6 bases short, with 17 bases between. The CDR3 runs 15 residues. The CDR3 spells CASSPGAGLANEQFF. The CDR3 nucleotides read TGTGCCAGCAGCCCTGGGGCAGGGTTAGCCAATGAGCAGTTCTTC.

The sample holds one count of this clone. V usage is TRBV6-5 and J usage is TRBJ1-1, with 9 bases that match TRBD1. Trimming at V came to 4 bases and at J to 4 bases, leaving 4 bases not matched to a gene. Germline V gene data show CDR1 as MNHEY and CDR2 as SVGAGI. The CDR3 consists of 14 residues. The CDR3 spells CASSSRQGGTEAFF. The CDR3 DNA is TGTGCCAGCAGTTCCCGACAGGGGGGCACTGAAGCTTTCTTT.

This clone was counted only a few times. The DNA of the CDR3 is TGTGCCATCAGTGGAGCCTCGGTGGCTAGCGGGGCGGACAATGAGCAGTTCTTC. Translating it yields CAISGASVASGADNEQFF. J is TRBJ2-1 and V is TRBV10-3; 9 positions agree with TRBD2. CDR1 ENHRY and CDR2 SYGVKD come from the germline V gene. With 4 bases clipped from V and 5 bases from J, the junction kept 15 bases outside the gene matches. CDR3 length: 18 residues.

V is TRBV11-2 and J is TRBJ2-1, with no clear D. This CDR3 contains 12 residues. Per germline, CDR1 SGHAT and CDR2 FQNNGV. Trimming shortened V by 1 base and J by 9 bases, and 7 bases separated the two germline ends. For the CDR3, the DNA is TGTGCCAGCAGCTTAGGGCCCCCTGAGCAGTTCTTC. Translated: CASSLGPPEQFF. Full variable domain (rest looked up from reference TRBV11-2 and TRBJ2-1): EAGVAQSPRYKIIEKRQSVAFWCNPISGHATLYWYQQILGQGPKLLIQFQNNGVVDDSQLPKDRFSAERLKGVDSTLKIQPAKLEDSAVYLCASSLGPPEQFFGPGTRLTVL.

The V gene is TRBV4-2, the J gene TRBJ1-6; D is unclear. The CDR3 runs to 15 residues. V was pared by 0 bases and J by 10 bases, with 13 bases between. Germline CDR1 is LGHNA and CDR2 is YNFKEQ. CDR3 sequence (DNA): TGTGCCAGCAGCCAAGATTCAAAAGAGGGATCACCCCTCCACTTT. This encodes CASSQDSKEGSPLHF.

The J gene is TRBJ2-1, the V gene TRBV7-3; D gene unclear. Trimming left V 1 base short and J 0 bases short, with 7 bases between. Germline assignment: CDR1 SGHTA and CDR2 FQGTGA. The CDR3 extends over 15 amino acids. The CDR3 reads CASSLSTSSYNEQFF. Written as DNA, the CDR3 is TGTGCCAGCAGCTTAAGTACGAGCTCCTACAATGAGCAGTTCTTC.

This chain connects TRBV14 to TRBJ2-3; 10 bases agree with TRBD2. The germline V gene has CDR1 SGHDN and CDR2 FVKESK. This CDR3 spans 17 amino acids. Trimming removed 1 base from V and 5 bases from J; junction bases left unmatched: 9. The CDR3 here is CASSQGGNSGGKDTQYF. The CDR3 DNA follows: TGTGCCAGCAGCCAAGGGGGGAATAGCGGGGGGAAAGATACGCAGTATTTT.

This chain links TRBV19 with TRBJ2-2, with 9 bases lining up with TRBD1. Trimming took 1 base from V and 6 from J; bases not matched to a gene: 6. The CDR3 runs to 16 residues. Germline loops: CDR1 LNHDA, CDR2 SQIVND (reference sequence). The CDR3 protein is CASSIGWDRDAGELFF. The CDR3 DNA is TGTGCCAGTAGTATAGGTTGGGACAGGGACGCCGGGGAGCTGTTTTTT.

This clone occurred a few times. This sequence joins TRBV4-1 and TRBJ2-5; D gene ambiguous. Trimming left V 0 bases short and J 4 bases short, with 9 bases between. The CDR3 runs to 14 residues. Germline CDR1 reads MGHRA; CDR2 reads YSYEKL. CDR3 sequence reads: CASSQDSRRETQYF. The CDR3 coding sequence is TGCGCCAGCAGCCAAGATAGTAGAAGAGAGACCCAGTACTTC.

This clone has only a few counts. The chain carries TRBV2 and TRBJ1-2; 9 bases are a match to TRBD1. After removal of 8 bases from V and 2 bases from J, the junction contained 6 bases not matched to a gene. Germline V gives CDR1 SNHLY, CDR2 FYNNEI. CDR3 length equals 14 residues. DNA for the CDR3: TGTGCCAGCTTTAGACAGGGGGGGAACTATGGCTACACCTTC. It yields the protein CASFRQGGNYGYTF.

This CDR3 reads CASSFGQGGSSPLHF. CDR3 nucleotides: TGTGCCAGCAGCTTTGGACAGGGAGGGAGTTCACCCCTCCACTTT. The V gene is TRBV7-9, the J gene TRBJ1-6; 8 bases line up with TRBD1. CDR3 size: 15 residues. J lost 9 bases, V lost 3 bases, and 7 bases had no gene match. CDR1 and CDR2 from the germline V gene are SEHNR and FQNEAQ (reference sequence). Using reference TRBV7-9 and TRBJ1-6 for the parts outside the CDR3, the full variable domain is DTGVSQNPRHKITKRGQNVTFRCDPISEHNRLYWYRQTLGQGPEFLTYFQNEAQLEKSRLLSDRFSAERPKGSFSTLEIQRTEQGDSAMYLCASSFGQGGSSPLHFGNGTRLTVT.

This clone was recorded only once. The CDR3 sequence is CASSTALAGGLNQPQHF. CDR3 sequence (DNA): TGTGCCAGTAGTACGGCTCTGGCAGGGGGCCTCAATCAGCCCCAGCATTTT. The chain employs TRBV19 and TRBJ1-5, with 8 bases that match TRBD1. Germline trimming cut 4 bases from V and 3 bases from J; bases unmatched to any gene: 11. The germline V gene encodes CDR1 LNHDA and CDR2 SQIVND (reference sequence). This CDR3 is 17 amino acids long.

This clone was seen only a few times. This chain connects TRBV30 to TRBJ1-5; 10 positions agree with TRBD1. The CDR3 spans 18 residues. With V trimmed by 4 bases and J by 10 bases, 22 bases remained unmatched. Germline V gene sequence: CDR1 GTSNPN, CDR2 SVGIG (reference sequence). The DNA of the CDR3 is TGTGCCTGGACCAGAGCCGGGACAGGGGTTCCCGGCGAGGGCCCCCAGCATTTT. Translation gives CAWTRAGTGVPGEGPQHF. The full variable domain, with the rest looked up from reference TRBV30 and TRBJ1-5, is SQTIHQWPATLVQPVGSPLSLECTVEGTSNPNLYWYRQAAGRGLQLLFYSVGIGQISSEVPQNLSASRPQDRQFILSSKKLLLSDSGFYLCAWTRAGTGVPGEGPQHFGDGTRLSIL.

The chain joins TRBV6-6 to TRBJ1-1; 10 nucleotides agree with TRBD1. J gave up 3 bases and V 2 bases, and 0 bases lay outside the gene matches. Germline V gives CDR1 MNHNY, CDR2 SVGAGI (reference sequence). The CDR3 contains 14 residues. This CDR3 reads CASSYGTGDTEAFF. In nucleotides, the CDR3 is TGTGCCAGCAGTTACGGGACAGGGGACACTGAAGCTTTCTTT.

This clone was observed a few times. V and J are TRBV4-3 and TRBJ1-5; the D is unclear. The CDR3 runs to 15 residues. V was trimmed by 0 bases and J by 2 bases, leaving 8 bases between them. The germline CDR1 and CDR2 sequences are LGHNA and YSLEER. Here the CDR3 reads CASSQEAGGNQPQHF. CDR3 sequence (DNA): TGCGCCAGCAGCCAAGAGGCAGGCGGCAATCAGCCCCAGCATTTT.

To note about this clone: One end of the junction does not line up with germline, which may come from a read error. The CDR3 spells CASSQDPNSNQPQHF. The CDR3 DNA reads as TGTGCCAGCAGCCAAGATCCCAACAGCAACCAGCCCCAGCATTTT. The chain is built from TRBV4-2 and TRBJ1-5; D is undetermined. Germline V gene lookup returns CDR1 LGHNA and CDR2 YNFKEQ. The CDR3 consists of 15 residues.

This clone was seen more than once but under ten times. The gene calls are TRBV11-2 and TRBJ2-1; 10 bases align to TRBD2. The CDR3 has 15 amino acids. J lost 8 bases, V lost 3 bases, and 7 bases had no gene match. CDR1 SGHAT and CDR2 FQNNGV come from the germline V gene. CDR3 nucleotides: TGTGCCAGCAGCTTCTCACTAGCGGGGTTGGATGAGCAGTTCTTC. It codes for CASSFSLAGLDEQFF.

The table lists this clone with a few counts. The rearrangement links TRBV5-1 to TRBJ2-1, with 7 bases that match TRBD1. Germline loops: CDR1 SGHRS, CDR2 YFSETQ. The CDR3 runs 14 residues. With 0 bases clipped from V and 6 bases from J, the junction kept 3 bases outside the gene matches. The CDR3 sequence: CASSLVQGVNEQFF. CDR3 nucleotides: TGCGCCAGCAGCTTGGTTCAGGGGGTCAATGAGCAGTTCTTC.

This clone has only one observation. This sequence joins TRBV11-1 and TRBJ2-2; 10 bases are shared with TRBD1. J lost 6 bases, V lost 5 bases, and 18 bases had no gene match. This CDR3 contains 19 residues. Per the germline V gene, CDR1 is SGHAT and CDR2 is FQDESV (reference sequence). CDR3 sequence (DNA): TGTGCCAGCAGCCCTAGCGCCCACTCGGACAGGGGGTTTTCCGGGGAGCTGTTTTTT. Protein sequence: CASSPSAHSDRGFSGELFF.

This clone came up a few times. The chain carries TRBV2 and TRBJ2-2, with 7 nucleotides matching TRBD1. Germline V CDR1 and CDR2: SNHLY, FYNNEI. The V and J ends lost 10 bases and 4 bases, in that order; junction bases with no gene match: 9. This CDR3 is 14 amino acids long. The CDR3 loop is CATLTGSGTGELFF. CDR3 DNA sequence: TGTGCCACCCTGACAGGGTCTGGCACCGGGGAGCTGTTTTTT.